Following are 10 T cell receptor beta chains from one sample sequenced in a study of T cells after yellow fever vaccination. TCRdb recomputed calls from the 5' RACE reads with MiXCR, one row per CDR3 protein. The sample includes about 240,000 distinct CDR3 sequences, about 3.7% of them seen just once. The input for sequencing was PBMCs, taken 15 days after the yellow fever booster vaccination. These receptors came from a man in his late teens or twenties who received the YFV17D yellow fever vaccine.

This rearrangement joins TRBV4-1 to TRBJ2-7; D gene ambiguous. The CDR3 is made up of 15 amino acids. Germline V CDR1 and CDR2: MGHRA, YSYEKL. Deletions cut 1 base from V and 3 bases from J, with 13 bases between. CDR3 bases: TGCGCCAGCAGCCAAGCCCTCTACTTTGACTACGAGCAGTACTTC. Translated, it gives CASSQALYFDYEQYF.

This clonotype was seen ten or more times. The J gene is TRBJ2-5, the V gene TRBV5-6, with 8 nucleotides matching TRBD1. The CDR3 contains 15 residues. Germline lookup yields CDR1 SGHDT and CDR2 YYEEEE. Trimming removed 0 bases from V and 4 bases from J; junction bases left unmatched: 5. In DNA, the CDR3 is TGTGCCAGCAGCTTGGCTGACAGGGGTCGAGAGACCCAGTACTTC. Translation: CASSLADRGRETQYF.

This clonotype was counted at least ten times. CDR3 in DNA: TGTGCCAGCAGCCAGGCGTTTTCCACCGGGGAGCTGTTTTTT. Its translation is CASSQAFSTGELFF. The chain couples TRBV7-9 to TRBJ2-2; no definite D call. Germline CDR1 SEHNR, CDR2 FQNEAQ (reference sequence). Trimming left V 5 bases short and J 4 bases short, with 11 bases between. This CDR3 is built from 14 residues.

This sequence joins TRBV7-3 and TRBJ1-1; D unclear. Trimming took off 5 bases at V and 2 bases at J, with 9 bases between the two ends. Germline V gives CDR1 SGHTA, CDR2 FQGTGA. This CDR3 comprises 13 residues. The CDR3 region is CASSPTLNTEAFF. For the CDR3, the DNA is TGTGCCAGCAGCCCCACACTAAACACTGAAGCTTTCTTT. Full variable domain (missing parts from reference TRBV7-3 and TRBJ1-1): GAGVSQTPSNKVTEKGKYVELRCDPISGHTALYWYRQSLGQGPEFLIYFQGTGAADDSGLPNDRFFAVRPEGSVSTLKIQRTERGDSAVYLCASSPTLNTEAFFGQGTRLTVV.

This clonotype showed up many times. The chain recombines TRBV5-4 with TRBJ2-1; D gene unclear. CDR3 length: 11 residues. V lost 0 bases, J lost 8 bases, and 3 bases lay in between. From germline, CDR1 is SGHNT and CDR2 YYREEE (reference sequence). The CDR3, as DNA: TGTGCCAGCAGCTTGGCGTATGAGCAGTTCTTC. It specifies CASSLAYEQFF.

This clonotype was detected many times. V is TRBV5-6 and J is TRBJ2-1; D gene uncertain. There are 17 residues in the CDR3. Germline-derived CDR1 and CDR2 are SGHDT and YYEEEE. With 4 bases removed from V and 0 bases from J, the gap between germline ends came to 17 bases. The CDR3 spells CASSGYGRQSSYNEQFF. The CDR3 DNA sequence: TGTGCCAGCAGCGGATACGGACGGCAGAGCTCCTACAATGAGCAGTTCTTC.

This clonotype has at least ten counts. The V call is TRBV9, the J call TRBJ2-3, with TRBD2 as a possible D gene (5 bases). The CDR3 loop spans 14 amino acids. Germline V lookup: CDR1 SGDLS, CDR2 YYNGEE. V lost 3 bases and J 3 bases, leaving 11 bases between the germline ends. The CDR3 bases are TGTGCCAGCAGCGGGGGATGGGAGACAGATACGCAGTATTTT. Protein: CASSGGWETDTQYF. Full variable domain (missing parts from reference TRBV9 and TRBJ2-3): DSGVTQTPKHLITATGQRVTLRCSPRSGDLSVYWYQQSLDQGLQFLIQYYNGEERAKGNILERFSAQQFPDLHSELNLSSLELGDSALYFCASSGGWETDTQYFGPGTRLTVL.

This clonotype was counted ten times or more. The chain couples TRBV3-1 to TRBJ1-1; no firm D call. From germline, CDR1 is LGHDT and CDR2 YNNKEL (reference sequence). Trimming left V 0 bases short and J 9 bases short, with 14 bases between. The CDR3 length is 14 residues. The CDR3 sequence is CASSQERAPTQAFF. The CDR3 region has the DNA TGTGCCAGCAGCCAAGAAAGAGCCCCGACGCAAGCTTTCTTT.

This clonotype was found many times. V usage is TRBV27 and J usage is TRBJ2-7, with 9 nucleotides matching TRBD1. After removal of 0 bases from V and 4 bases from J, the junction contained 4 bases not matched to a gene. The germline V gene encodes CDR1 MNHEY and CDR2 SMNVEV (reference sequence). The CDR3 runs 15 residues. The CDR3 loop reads CASSLSGQGRYEQYF. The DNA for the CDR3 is TGTGCCAGCAGTTTATCGGGACAGGGCCGGTACGAGCAGTACTTC.

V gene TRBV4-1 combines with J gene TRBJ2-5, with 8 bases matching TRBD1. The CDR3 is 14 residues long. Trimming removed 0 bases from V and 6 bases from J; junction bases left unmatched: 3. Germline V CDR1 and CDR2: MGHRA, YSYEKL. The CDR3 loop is CASSQDRTGKTQYF. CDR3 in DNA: TGCGCCAGCAGCCAAGATAGGACAGGGAAGACCCAGTACTTC.